The 2 T cell receptor beta chains reported below all come from one sample, sequenced in a study of shared clonotypes between healthy human individuals. TCRdb keeps only in-frame clones here, not all; method: immunoSEQ multiplex PCR. The sample contains some 2.1 million clones, about 95% of which appear only once. Naive-designated CD8 cells lacked CD45RO, were positively enriched for CCR7, and omitted terminally differentiated effector memory CD45RA+ cells. The sequenced material came from naive CD8+ T cells sorted from blood. Receptor source: a man between 18 and 29 years old in good health.

The gene calls are TRBV7-9 and TRBJ2-5; D is possibly TRBD1 (5 bases). This CDR3 region has 15 residues. Germline V gives CDR1 SEHNR, CDR2 FQNEAQ (reference sequence). V was shortened by 5 bases and J by 1 base, with 14 bases between the two germline ends. This chain's CDR3 is CASSKDTTLQETQYF. CDR3 DNA sequence: TGTGCCAGCAGCAAGGACACCACACTCCAAGAGACCCAGTACTTC. Full variable domain (remainder filled in from reference TRBV7-9 and TRBJ2-5): DTGVSQNPRHKITKRGQNVTFRCDPISEHNRLYWYRQTLGQGPEFLTYFQNEAQLEKSRLLSDRFSAERPKGSFSTLEIQRTEQGDSAMYLCASSKDTTLQETQYFGPGTRLLVL.

This rearrangement joins TRBV27 to TRBJ1-1, with D perhaps matching TRBD1 (5 bases). The CDR3 extends over 17 amino acids. Germline V gives CDR1 MNHEY, CDR2 SMNVEV (reference sequence). The germline V and J ends were trimmed by 2 bases and 0 bases, with 16 bases remaining between them. CDR3 coding DNA: TGTGCCAGCAGTTTACAGGACTCTATAGGGGTGAACACTGAAGCTTTCTTT. It specifies CASSLQDSIGVNTEAFF.